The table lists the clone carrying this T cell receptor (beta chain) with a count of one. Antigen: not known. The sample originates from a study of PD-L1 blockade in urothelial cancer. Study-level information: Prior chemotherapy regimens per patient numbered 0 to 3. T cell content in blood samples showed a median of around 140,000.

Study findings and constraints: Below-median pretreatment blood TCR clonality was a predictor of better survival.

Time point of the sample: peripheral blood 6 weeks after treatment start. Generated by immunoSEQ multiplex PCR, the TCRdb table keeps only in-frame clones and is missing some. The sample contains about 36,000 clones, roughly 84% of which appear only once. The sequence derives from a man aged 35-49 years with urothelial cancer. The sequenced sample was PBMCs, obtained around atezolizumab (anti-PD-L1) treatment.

The CDR3 reads CASSSSLSGRDHEQYF. In DNA, the CDR3 is TGTGCCAGCAGCTCCTCGCTAAGCGGGAGAGACCACGAGCAGTACTTC. The V and J genes are TRBV7-9 and TRBJ2-7; 8 bases are a match to TRBD2. Per germline, CDR1 SEHNR and CDR2 FQNEAQ (reference sequence). The CDR3 contains 16 residues. V dropped 4 bases and J dropped 5; count of bases not matched to a gene: 13.